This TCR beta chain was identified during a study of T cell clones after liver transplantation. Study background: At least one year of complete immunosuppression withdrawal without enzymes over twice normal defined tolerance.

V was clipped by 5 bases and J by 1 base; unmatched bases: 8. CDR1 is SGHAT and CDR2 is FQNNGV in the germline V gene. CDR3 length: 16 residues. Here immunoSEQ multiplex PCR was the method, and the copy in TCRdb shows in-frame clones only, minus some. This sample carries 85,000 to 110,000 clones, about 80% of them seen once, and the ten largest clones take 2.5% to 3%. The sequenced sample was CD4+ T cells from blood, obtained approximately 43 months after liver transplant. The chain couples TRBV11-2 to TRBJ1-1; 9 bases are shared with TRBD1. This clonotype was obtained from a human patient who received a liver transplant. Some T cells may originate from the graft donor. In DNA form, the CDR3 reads TGTGCCAGCAGCAGAGACAGGGGGACGTCGAACACTGAAGCTTTCTTT. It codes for CASSRDRGTSNTEAFF. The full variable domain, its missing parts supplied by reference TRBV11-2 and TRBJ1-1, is EAGVAQSPRYKIIEKRQSVAFWCNPISGHATLYWYQQILGQGPKLLIQFQNNGVVDDSQLPKDRFSAERLKGVDSTLKIQPAKLEDSAVYLCASSRDRGTSNTEAFFGQGTRLTVV.